The T cell receptor beta chain described here comes from a study of hypomethylating agent response in myelodysplastic syndrome. Turning to the study itself: Most often mutated was TET2, found in about 45% of the 11 patients.

Clones were read by immunoSEQ multiplex PCR, and TCRdb kept only the in-frame ones, dropping some. The table lists some 5,000 clones, 83% of them singletons, with about 9.9% in the top ten. V dropped 5 bases and J dropped 4 bases, with 8 bases sitting between them. Germline assignment: CDR1 MNHNY and CDR2 SVGAGI (reference sequence). This CDR3 region has 12 residues. This material consisted of bone marrow, taken before or after starting hypomethylating agent treatment for myelodysplastic syndrome (not recorded which). The sequence derives from a human donor with myelodysplastic syndrome. The rearrangement joins TRBV6-6 to TRBJ1-1; D uncertain. Here the CDR3 DNA reads TGTGCCAGCAGTCCAGTGGGCACTGAAGCTTTCTTT. Residues: CASSPVGTEAFF.